Listed below are T cell receptor beta chains from one sample, sequenced in a study of metastatic and nonmetastatic thyroid tumors. TCRdb reassembled clones from the PCR reads with MiXCR. In the table there are 30,000 to 35,000 clones, 30% of which are singletons. Sequenced sample: blood. These receptors all stem from a female donor with papillary thyroid cancer or a benign thyroid nodule (not recorded which). Some clones in this sample may be carry-over from other donors' samples. The CDR3 runs from the conserved cysteine through the conserved F or W. Fields, in order: V gene, clone size, D gene, J gene, CDR3 protein, CDR3 DNA. D genes are given only for firm matches. The listing skips clone size in some rows; elsewhere it reads once, few, many or a size class.

>TRBV9|NA|NA|TRBJ2-2
CASSVDWPGGELFF
TGTGCCAGCAGCGTAGACTGGCCGGGCGGGGAGCTGTTTTTT
>TRBV2|many|TRBD2|TRBJ2-2
CASKAGASGELFF
TGTGCCAGCAAAGCGGGAGCCTCCGGGGAGCTGTTTTTT
>TRBV15|many|TRBD2|TRBJ2-7
CATSRERLAGEQYF
TGTGCCACCAGCAGAGAGAGACTAGCGGGTGAGCAGTACTTC
>TRBV7-3|many|NA|TRBJ2-3
CASSQRAVYTDTQYF
TGTGCCAGCAGCCAAAGAGCGGTTTACACAGATACGCAGTATTTT
>TRBV29-1|many|TRBD1|TRBJ1-2
CSVETGTGAGYTF
TGCAGCGTGGAAACCGGGACAGGGGCCGGCTACACCTTC
>TRBV6-2/TRBV6-3|few|NA|TRBJ1-1
CASSYSGGSGGTEAFF
TGTGCCAGCAGTTACTCGGGGGGGTCTGGCGGAACTGAAGCCTTCTTC
>TRBV12-3/TRBV12-4|many|NA|TRBJ2-1
CASSLVLGLGYNEQFF
TGTGCCAGCAGTTTAGTTTTGGGGTTGGGCTACAATGAGCAGTTCTTC
>TRBV15|few|TRBD1|TRBJ1-2
CATSSGQGLANYGYTF
TGTGCCACCAGCAGCGGACAGGGCCTAGCTAACTATGGCTACACCTTC
>TRBV11-2|NA|NA|TRBJ1-4
CAISLISSATIEKLFF
TGTGCCATCAGCTTAATATCCAGTGCAACTATTGAAAAACTGTTTTTT
>TRBV19|NA|TRBD1|TRBJ2-7
CASSIPGQSYEQYF
TGTGCCAGTAGTATCCCGGGACAGTCCTACGAGCAGTACTTC
>TRBV3-1|NA|TRBD2|TRBJ2-7
CASSPTSVSYEQYF
TGTGCCAGCAGCCCAACTAGCGTATCCTACGAGCAGTACTTC
>TRBV19|many|TRBD2|TRBJ2-5
CASSIRREGRETQYF
TGTGCCAGTAGTATTCGGCGGGAGGGTAGGGAGACCCAGTACTTC
>TRBV2|many|NA|TRBJ2-1
CASSEVGNEQFF
TGTGCCAGCAGTGAGGTGGGAAATGAGCAGTTCTTC
>TRBV20-1|NA|NA|TRBJ1-5
CSARRPSNQPQHF
TGTAGTGCTAGGAGACCGTCGAATCAGCCCCAGCATTTT
>TRBV6-1|few|NA|TRBJ1-4
CARVQCGTNEKLFF
TGTGCCAGGGTACAGTGTGGCACTAATGAAAAACTGTTTTTT
>TRBV6-2/TRBV6-3|NA|NA|TRBJ2-2
CASSGSMQGRAGELFF
TGTGCCAGCAGTGGCAGCATGCAGGGTAGGGCCGGGGAGTTGTTTTTT
>TRBV7-9|many|TRBD2|TRBJ2-3
CASSRGTSGTDTQYF
TGTGCCAGCAGCCGAGGGACTAGCGGGACAGATACGCAGTATTTT
>TRBV6-2/TRBV6-3|few|TRBD2|TRBJ2-3
CASRPSGRASTDTQYF
TGTGCCAGCAGACCTAGCGGGAGGGCTAGCACAGATACGCAGTATTTT
>TRBV14|once|NA|TRBJ2-1
CASSQEGHLNEQVF
TGTGCCAGCAGCCAAGAGGGACATCTCAATGAGCAGGTATTC
>TRBV29-1|many|TRBD1|TRBJ1-4
CSGGYRGGEKLFF
TGCAGCGGTGGATACAGGGGTGGTGAAAAACTGTTTTTT
>TRBV24-1|many|NA|TRBJ1-3
CATSDLTDSGNTIYF
TGTGCCACCAGTGATTTGACGGACAGCGGAAACACCATATATTTT
>TRBV6-1|few|TRBD2|TRBJ2-5
CASGDSDGGRETQYF
TGTGCCAGCGGGGACTCCGACGGGGGGAGAGAGACCCAGTACTTC
>TRBV12-5|many|NA|TRBJ2-1
CASGLVAGQQFF
TGTGCTAGTGGTTTGGTCGCGGGGCAGCAGTTCTTC
>TRBV6-6|NA|NA|TRBJ2-7
CASSYSANTPSYEQYF
TGTGCCAGCAGTTACTCGGCGAACACTCCCTCCTACGAGCAGTACTTC
>TRBV9|NA|TRBD1|TRBJ2-1
CASSPSGQGNEQFF
TGTGCCAGCAGCCCCTCGGGACAGGGGAATGAGCAGTTCTTC